These 32 T cell receptor beta chains were sequenced from one sample in a study of CD8 T cells in Susac syndrome. Reverse transcription of about 0.5 to 1 ug RNA was carried out with random hexamers. TCRdb fed the immunoSEQ multiplex PCR reads into MiXCR, producing one record per CDR3 protein. The repertoire includes around 170,000 distinct CDR3 sequences, under 97% of them detected once, and roughly 0.098% sits in the top ten. The material sequenced was CD4+ T cells from PBMCs. The receptor set was obtained from a human donor with Susac syndrome.

The chain links TRBV9 to TRBJ2-7; a possible D gene is TRBD2 (6 bases). The CDR3 runs 13 residues. Germline V gives CDR1 SGDLS, CDR2 YYNGEE. The germline V and J ends were trimmed by 4 bases and 4 bases, with 12 bases remaining between them. In DNA, the CDR3 is TGTGCCAGCAGCCCTTCGAGCGGGTACGAGCAGTACTTC. This gives the protein CASSPSSGYEQYF.

Here the CDR3 reads CASRPGQGAEAFF. DNA for the CDR3: TGCGCCAGCAGACCGGGACAGGGCGCTGAAGCTTTCTTT. The chain combines TRBV5-1 with TRBJ1-1, with 9 bases identical to TRBD1. After removal of 5 bases from V and 6 bases from J, the junction contained 5 bases not matched to a gene. CDR3 length: 13 residues. Germline V gives CDR1 SGHRS, CDR2 YFSETQ.

V is TRBV6-2 or TRBV6-3 and J is TRBJ1-1, with D possibly TRBD1 on 6 matching bases. V lost 6 bases to trimming and J lost 0 bases, with 11 bases between them. Germline V gives CDR1 MNHEY, CDR2 SVGEGT. The CDR3 sequence is 14 residues long. The CDR3 reads CASRQWTVNTEAFF. The DNA of the CDR3 is TGTGCCAGCAGACAATGGACAGTGAACACTGAAGCTTTCTTT.

V is TRBV15 and J is TRBJ2-5; TRBD2 aligns across 11 bases. Losses at the gene ends were 5 bases for V and 2 bases for J; bases not matched to a gene: 13. Germline values: CDR1 LNHNV, CDR2 YYDKDF (reference sequence). CDR3 length equals 18 residues. This CDR3 is CATSQTSGGLPFQETQYF. In DNA, the CDR3 is TGTGCCACCAGCCAAACTAGCGGGGGCCTGCCTTTTCAAGAGACCCAGTACTTC. The full variable domain, completed using reference TRBV15 and TRBJ2-5, is DAMVIQNPRYQVTQFGKPVTLSCSQTLNHNVMYWYQQKSSQAPKLLFHYYDKDFNNEADTPDNFQSRRPNTSFCFLDIRSPGLGDTAMYLCATSQTSGGLPFQETQYFGPGTRLLVL.

The V and J genes are TRBV20-1 and TRBJ1-4; 7 positions match TRBD1. Germline V gene sequence: CDR1 DFQATT, CDR2 SNEGSKA (reference sequence). Unmatched junction bases numbered 9, after V lost 1 base and J lost 7 bases. The CDR3 is 15 amino acids. This chain's CDR3 is CSARGPDRPTEKLFF. CDR3 bases: TGCAGTGCTAGAGGGCCGGACAGGCCAACTGAAAAACTGTTTTTT.

The chain has TRBV5-4 and TRBJ2-7; 13 bases fit TRBD2. CDR1 and CDR2 from the germline V gene are SGHNT and YYREEE (reference sequence). V gave up 5 bases and J gave up 4 bases; unmatched junction bases: 6. CDR3 length: 15 amino acids. For the CDR3, the DNA is TGTGCCAGCAGGGATGCGACTAGCGGGGGGTACGAGCAGTACTTC. It translates to CASRDATSGGYEQYF.

V usage is TRBV20-1 and J usage is TRBJ1-1, with 11 bases aligning to TRBD1. The junction had 9 bases not matched to a gene; V was cut back by 6 bases and J by 6 bases. This CDR3 spans 14 amino acids. Per the germline V gene, CDR1 is DFQATT and CDR2 is SNEGSKA (reference sequence). CDR3 nucleotide sequence: TGCAGTGCCCCGGACAGGGGGCAAGGGGCTGAAGCTTTCTTT. This codes for CSAPDRGQGAEAFF.

The chain joins TRBV6-5 to TRBJ2-5; D not resolved. Trimming left V 0 bases short and J 0 bases short, with 5 bases between. The CDR3 is 14 amino acids. Germline V gene lookup returns CDR1 MNHEY and CDR2 SVGAGI. The CDR3 region has the DNA TGTGCCAGCAGTTACTCGGGCTACCAAGAGACCCAGTACTTC. It yields the protein CASSYSGYQETQYF.

V usage is TRBV7-3 and J usage is TRBJ2-3, with D tentatively TRBD1 (6 bases). This CDR3 comprises 16 residues. The germline V and J ends were trimmed by 5 bases and 1 base, with 16 bases remaining between them. Germline assignment: CDR1 SGHTA and CDR2 FQGTGA. DNA for the CDR3: TGTGCCAGCAGCCCCGATGGGGGCGCGGGCACAGATACGCAGTATTTT. Its translation: CASSPDGGAGTDTQYF.

DNA of the CDR3: TGTGCCAGCAGCCAAGAGGTACCGGCGTTGGGAGAGCCCCAGCATTTT. This encodes CASSQEVPALGEPQHF. V usage is TRBV3-1 and J usage is TRBJ1-5, with D uncertain. Per germline, CDR1 LGHDT and CDR2 YNNKEL (reference sequence). V lost 0 bases and J 8 bases, leaving 17 bases between the germline ends. The CDR3 runs 16 residues.

The chain couples TRBV6-5 to TRBJ2-7; D assignment may be TRBD1 or TRBD2 (5 bases each). V dropped 6 bases and J dropped 7 bases, with 19 bases sitting between them. From germline, CDR1 is MNHEY and CDR2 SVGAGI. This CDR3 spans 14 amino acids. The CDR3 protein is CASRPGTEAWEQYF. CDR3 in DNA: TGTGCCAGCAGGCCCGGGACGGAAGCCTGGGAGCAGTACTTC.

V usage is TRBV19 and J usage is TRBJ1-2; unclear D gene. This CDR3 is 13 amino acids long. Germline CDR1 reads LNHDA; CDR2 reads SQIVND (reference sequence). Trimming stripped 7 bases from V and 8 bases from J, with 17 bases between. CDR3: CASKFGRAGGYTF. Written as DNA, the CDR3 is TGTGCCAGTAAGTTTGGACGAGCTGGCGGCTACACCTTC.

This clonotype was recorded only once. This chain uses TRBV4-3 with TRBJ1-4, with unresolved D. Germline V gene data show CDR1 as LGHNA and CDR2 as YSLEER. Deletions cut 4 bases from V and 0 bases from J, with 9 bases between. This CDR3 has 15 residues. CDR3 sequence reads: CASSPDLATNEKLFF. The CDR3 DNA reads as TGCGCCAGCAGCCCGGATTTGGCAACTAATGAAAAACTGTTTTTT.

V gene TRBV6-5 combines with J gene TRBJ2-7, with TRBD1 matching 7 bases. Trimming took 4 bases from V and 2 from J; bases not matched to a gene: 2. CDR3 length: 13 amino acids. The germline gives CDR1 MNHEY, CDR2 SVGAGI. The CDR3 spells CASSFTGAYEQYF. The DNA for the CDR3 is TGTGCCAGCAGTTTTACAGGGGCCTACGAGCAGTACTTC.

This clonotype was seen only once. V and J are TRBV7-6 and TRBJ2-5, with D uncertain. The germline CDR1 and CDR2 sequences are SGHVS and FNYEAQ. The CDR3 extends over 14 amino acids. V lost 1 base and J lost 4, with 10 bases in between. CDR3 coding DNA: TGTGCCAGCAGCTTAGGAGCCACCTTAGAGACCCAGTACTTC. The encoded protein is CASSLGATLETQYF.

The V and J genes are TRBV5-4 and TRBJ1-2; TRBD1 is a possible D gene (6 bases). This CDR3 has 14 residues. Germline assignment: CDR1 SGHNT and CDR2 YYREEE (reference sequence). Between the trimmed V and J ends, which lost 0 bases and 3 bases, there was a span of 9 bases. The CDR3 sequence is CASSLEGGHYGYTF. The CDR3 nucleotides read TGTGCCAGCAGCTTGGAGGGGGGGCACTATGGCTACACCTTC.

The chain couples TRBV27 to TRBJ1-1; D is undetermined. The CDR3 extends over 14 amino acids. The germline V gene has CDR1 MNHEY and CDR2 SMNVEV (reference sequence). The V and J ends lost 3 bases and 0 bases respectively, with 8 bases between them. The CDR3: CASSFPGMNTEAFF. CDR3 bases: TGTGCCAGCAGTTTCCCCGGGATGAACACTGAAGCTTTCTTT.

The chain carries TRBV24-1 and TRBJ2-2, with D possibly being TRBD1 or TRBD2 (5 bases each). The CDR3 loop spans 14 amino acids. Germline loops: CDR1 KGHDR, CDR2 SFDVKD. Trimming left V 6 bases short and J 2 bases short, with 9 bases between. CDR3 nucleotide sequence: TGTGCCACCAGTCAGGGAGTCAACACCGGGGAGCTGTTTTTT. It specifies CATSQGVNTGELFF.

The J gene is TRBJ2-1, the V gene TRBV5-1; D is unclear. Trimming cost V 0 bases and J 8 bases, with 18 bases left between them. This CDR3 is built from 16 residues. Germline V gene data show CDR1 as SGHRS and CDR2 as YFSETQ. The CDR3 nucleotides read TGCGCCAGCAGCTTGGTCGACCCCCGTTCTGGGGATGAGCAGTTCTTC. Translation: CASSLVDPRSGDEQFF.

V and J are TRBV30 and TRBJ2-7, with TRBD1 matching over 7 bases. Germline-derived CDR1 and CDR2 are GTSNPN and SVGIG (reference sequence). CDR3 length: 11 amino acids. Unmatched junction bases numbered 1, after V lost 7 bases and J lost 1 base. CDR3 coding DNA: TGTGCCTTGACAGGGTCCTACGAGCAGTACTTC. This codes for CALTGSYEQYF.

The chain couples TRBV27 to TRBJ2-5; TRBD1 agrees at 7 bases. The CDR3 consists of 15 residues. Looked up from germline, CDR1 is MNHEY and CDR2 is SMNVEV (reference sequence). The V and J ends lost 5 bases and 4 bases, in that order; junction bases with no gene match: 10. CDR3 residues: CASSPRQGASETQYF. CDR3 coding DNA: TGTGCCAGCAGTCCCCGACAGGGAGCATCAGAGACCCAGTACTTC.

V is TRBV9 and J is TRBJ2-1; 9 nucleotides agree with TRBD2. J was trimmed by 6 bases and V by 3 bases; bases with no gene match: 10. The CDR3 is made up of 16 amino acids. Germline CDR1 SGDLS, CDR2 YYNGEE. CDR3 protein: CASSAHPGLATNEQFF. In DNA, the CDR3 is TGTGCCAGCAGCGCCCACCCGGGACTAGCTACCAATGAGCAGTTCTTC.

The chain is built from TRBV4-2 and TRBJ2-3; tentative D call: TRBD2 (6 bases). Germline CDR1 LGHNA, CDR2 YNFKEQ. This CDR3 has 16 amino acids. Trimming took 0 bases from V and 0 from J, leaving 10 bases between them. CDR3 loop: CASSQEDYTSTDTQYF. CDR3 in DNA: TGTGCCAGCAGCCAAGAGGACTATACTAGCACAGATACGCAGTATTTT.

In DNA, the CDR3 is TGTGCCTGGGGTGGCGGGGGGGCGGATACGCAGTATTTT. Translating gives CAWGGGGADTQYF. This chain connects TRBV30 to TRBJ2-3; 9 bases align to TRBD2. The CDR3 extends over 13 amino acids. Germline V gene data show CDR1 as GTSNPN and CDR2 as SVGIG (reference sequence). Trimming cost V 5 bases and J 6 bases; bases outside gene matches: 6.

The CDR3 sequence is CASSSGQPGYGYTF. For the CDR3, the DNA is TGTGCCAGCTCATCGGGACAGCCAGGATATGGCTACACCTTC. J is TRBJ1-2 and V is TRBV18; TRBD1 aligns across 7 bases. CDR1 and CDR2 from the germline V gene are KGHSH and LQKENI. This CDR3 is 14 amino acids long. V trimming: 5 bases; J trimming: 5 bases; junction bases outside the gene matches: 8. The whole variable domain, remainder taken from reference TRBV18 and TRBJ1-2, is NAGVMQNPRHLVRRRGQEARLRCSPMKGHSHVYWYRQLPEEGLKFMVYLQKENIIDESGMPKERFSAEFPKEGPSILRIQQVVRGDSAAYFCASSSGQPGYGYTFGSGTRLTVV.

J is TRBJ1-1 and V is TRBV9; D gene ambiguous. Trimming removed 2 bases from V and 4 bases from J, with 9 bases in between. This CDR3 is built from 13 residues. The germline gives CDR1 SGDLS, CDR2 YYNGEE. CDR3 amino acids: CASSVSGVTEAFF. CDR3 bases: TGTGCCAGCAGCGTTAGTGGGGTCACTGAAGCTTTCTTT.

This chain connects TRBV9 to TRBJ2-3, with D possibly being TRBD2 (5 bases). V was pared by 4 bases and J by 4 bases, with 13 bases between. CDR1 and CDR2 from the germline V gene are SGDLS and YYNGEE. This CDR3 has 14 amino acids. This chain's CDR3 is CASSNQLGADTQYF. The CDR3 DNA sequence: TGTGCCAGCAGCAACCAACTAGGTGCAGATACGCAGTATTTT. Supplemented by reference TRBV9 and TRBJ2-3, the full variable domain reads DSGVTQTPKHLITATGQRVTLRCSPRSGDLSVYWYQQSLDQGLQFLIQYYNGEERAKGNILERFSAQQFPDLHSELNLSSLELGDSALYFCASSNQLGADTQYFGPGTRLTVL.

The J gene is TRBJ1-5, the V gene TRBV18; no clear D. Trimming removed 3 bases at V and 3 bases at J, with 9 bases between. CDR3 length equals 14 residues. Germline CDR1 KGHSH, CDR2 LQKENI. The CDR3 protein is CASSPGGLNQPQHF. The CDR3 bases are TGTGCCAGCTCACCGGGAGGACTCAATCAGCCCCAGCATTTT.

This CDR3 reads CASTSSRGQTQYF. In DNA form, the CDR3 reads TGCGCCAGCACCTCATCCAGGGGTCAGACCCAGTACTTC. This sequence joins TRBV5-1 and TRBJ2-5; TRBD1 is a possible D gene (6 bases). Trimming stripped 6 bases from V and 6 bases from J, with 15 bases between. The germline V gene encodes CDR1 SGHRS and CDR2 YFSETQ. This CDR3 contains 13 residues.

The J gene is TRBJ2-1, the V gene TRBV20-1; D assignment may be TRBD1 or TRBD2 (6 bases each). The CDR3 has 15 amino acids. The germline V and J ends were trimmed by 3 bases and 5 bases, with 17 bases remaining between them. Germline loops: CDR1 DFQATT, CDR2 SNEGSKA (reference sequence). CDR3 protein: CSASNPGGRDNEQFF. The CDR3 DNA is TGCAGTGCTAGTAATCCCGGGGGCCGGGACAATGAGCAGTTCTTC.

The chain recombines TRBV30 with TRBJ1-2; TRBD1 agrees at 9 bases. Germline-derived CDR1 and CDR2 are GTSNPN and SVGIG (reference sequence). The V gene end was trimmed by 3 bases and the J gene end by 8 bases; junction bases not matched to a gene: 7. This CDR3 region has 13 residues. DNA for the CDR3: TGTGCCTGGAGCCCGGACAGGGGTAGCGGCTACACCTTC. Residues: CAWSPDRGSGYTF.

The gene calls are TRBV18 and TRBJ2-5; the match to TRBD1 covers 7 bases. V shed 3 bases and J 1 base; nucleotides not matched to a gene: 5. CDR3 size: 15 residues. Germline V lookup: CDR1 KGHSH, CDR2 LQKENI. This CDR3 is CASSPRQGPQETQYF. The CDR3 DNA reads as TGTGCCAGCTCACCGCGACAGGGCCCCCAAGAGACCCAGTACTTC.